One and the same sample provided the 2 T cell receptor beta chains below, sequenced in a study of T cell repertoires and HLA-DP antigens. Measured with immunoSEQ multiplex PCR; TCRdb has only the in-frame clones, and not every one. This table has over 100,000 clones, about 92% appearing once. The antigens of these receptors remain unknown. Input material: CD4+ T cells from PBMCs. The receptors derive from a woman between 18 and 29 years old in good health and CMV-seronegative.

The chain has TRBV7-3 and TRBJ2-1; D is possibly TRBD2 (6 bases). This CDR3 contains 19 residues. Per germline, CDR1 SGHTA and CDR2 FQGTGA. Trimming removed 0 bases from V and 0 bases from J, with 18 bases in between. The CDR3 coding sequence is TGTGCCAGCAGCTTAACGTTTAGACTAGGAAAAAGCTCCTACAATGAGCAGTTCTTC. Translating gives CASSLTFRLGKSSYNEQFF.

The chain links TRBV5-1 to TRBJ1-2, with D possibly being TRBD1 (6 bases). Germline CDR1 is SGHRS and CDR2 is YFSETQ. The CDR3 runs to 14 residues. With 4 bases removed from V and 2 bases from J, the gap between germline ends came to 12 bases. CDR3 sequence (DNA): TGCGCCAGCAGCGATGAGGGGGGAAACTATGGCTACACCTTC. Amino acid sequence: CASSDEGGNYGYTF. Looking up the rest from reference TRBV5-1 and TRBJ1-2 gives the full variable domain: KAGVTQTPRYLIKTRGQQVTLSCSPISGHRSVSWYQQTPGQGLQFLFEYFSETQRNKGNFPGRFSGRQFSNSRSEMNVSTLELGDSALYLCASSDEGGNYGYTFGSGTRLTVV.